These 15 T cell receptor beta chains were all obtained from the same sample, sequenced in a study of cytomegalovirus exposure and HLA in healthy donors. A multiplex PCR was run with 60 Vbeta primers and 13 Jbeta primers. This table comes from immunoSEQ multiplex PCR, and its TCRdb copy is limited to in-frame clones, with some not included. The data show roughly 130,000 clones, with 84% seen just once and approximately 3% held by the top ten. Material for sequencing was PBMCs. The receptors were gathered from a woman aged 18-29 years in good health and CMV-seropositive.

Regarding this clone: An end of the junction does not agree with germline; a read error may underlie this. The chain employs TRBV7-9 and TRBJ2-7; D might be TRBD1 (7 bases). There are 12 residues in the CDR3. CDR1 is SEHNR, CDR2 FQNEAQ, per germline (reference sequence). CDR3 residues: CSSSSGGGEQYF. The CDR3 DNA sequence: TGTTCCAGCAGCTCAGGGGGAGGCGAGCAGTACTTC.

The chain recombines TRBV21-1 with TRBJ2-5; the D segment call TRBD1 is taken from the table without a DNA check. TRBV21-1 is annotated as a pseudogene. This CDR3 region has 17 residues. The CDR3 nucleotides read TGTGCCAGCAGCGGGGAGGGGAGGACAGGGCATGATGAGACCCAGTACTTC. Translation: CASSGEGRTGHDETQYF.

This clone has just one count. The chain links TRBV28 to TRBJ2-7, with a weak D call TRBD2 (6 bases). Trimming took 5 bases from V and 2 from J, leaving 16 bases between them. Germline-derived CDR1 and CDR2 are MDHEN and SYDVKM. The CDR3 has 15 residues. CDR3 bases: TGTGCCAGCAGTCGACCCCCTAGCGACCCCTACGAGCAGTACTTC. This sequence encodes CASSRPPSDPYEQYF.

The chain carries TRBV5-1 and TRBJ2-1; TRBD2 aligns across 13 bases. V shed 4 bases, J shed 6 bases, and the junction held 4 bases outside the gene matches. Germline V gene sequence: CDR1 SGHRS, CDR2 YFSETQ. This CDR3 spans 15 amino acids. CDR3 nucleotide sequence: TGCGCCAGCAGCGTGACTAGCGGGGGGATCAATGAGCAGTTCTTC. This codes for CASSVTSGGINEQFF.

The V gene is TRBV25-1, the J gene TRBJ1-2, with a tentative D call TRBD1 (5 bases). CDR1 and CDR2 (germline): MGHDK, SYGVNS. This CDR3 has 14 residues. Trimming shortened V by 8 bases and J by 4 bases, and 17 bases separated the two germline ends. CDR3 DNA sequence: TGTGCCAGCCTCGCGGGGACCACGGGCTATGGCTACACCTTC. Its protein product is CASLAGTTGYGYTF.

The rearrangement links TRBV7-9 to TRBJ2-2; TRBD2 matches 8 bases. This CDR3 has 18 amino acids. Germline V CDR1 and CDR2: SEHNR, FQNEAQ (reference sequence). Trimming at V came to 4 bases and at J to 1 base, leaving 11 bases not matched to a gene. The DNA for the CDR3 is TGTGCCAGCAGCTCCTTTAGGGTTAGCGGGGAGAACACCGGGGAGCTGTTTTTT. Protein: CASSSFRVSGENTGELFF.

V gene TRBV4-1 combines with J gene TRBJ2-2, with TRBD2 identical over 7 bases. Germline V gene lookup returns CDR1 MGHRA and CDR2 YSYEKL. The CDR3 has 16 residues. The V segment lost 8 bases and the J segment 0 bases; nucleotides outside the gene matches: 9. The CDR3 nucleotides read TGCGCCAGCTCCACAGTAGCGGGCGCGAACACCGGGGAGCTGTTTTTT. Translation gives CASSTVAGANTGELFF.

This chain links TRBV5-1 with TRBJ1-1; D is possibly TRBD1 (6 bases). Germline CDR1 reads SGHRS; CDR2 reads YFSETQ. The CDR3 loop spans 14 amino acids. Deletions cut 2 bases from V and 3 bases from J, with 11 bases between. This chain's CDR3 is CASSLQGSHTEAFF. CDR3 DNA: TGCGCCAGCAGCTTACAGGGATCGCACACTGAAGCTTTCTTT.

V is TRBV9 and J is TRBJ2-2; 13 positions match TRBD2. The trim removed 4 bases at V and 7 bases at J, leaving 13 bases unmatched. The CDR3 loop spans 18 amino acids. Germline V lookup: CDR1 SGDLS, CDR2 YYNGEE. CDR3 sequence (DNA): TGTGCCAGCAGCCCGGGGACTAGCGGGGTAAAAGGGAGCGGGGAGCTGTTTTTT. Protein product: CASSPGTSGVKGSGELFF.

The rearrangement links TRBV4-2 to TRBJ2-7, with 8 bases aligning to TRBD1. The trim removed 0 bases at V and 3 bases at J, leaving 7 bases unmatched. The CDR3 totals 16 residues. Germline V gives CDR1 LGHNA, CDR2 YNFKEQ. The CDR3 nucleotides are TGTGCCAGCAGCCAAGATGGAGGACAGGGTTTCTACGAGCAGTACTTC. Its translation: CASSQDGGQGFYEQYF.

As DNA, the CDR3 is TGTGCCAGCAGTGACGCGGACAGCCCCTACGAGCAGTACTTC. Amino acid sequence: CASSDADSPYEQYF. The V and J genes are TRBV2 and TRBJ2-7, with D maybe TRBD1 (6 bases). Per the germline V gene, CDR1 is SNHLY and CDR2 is FYNNEI. V was clipped by 3 bases and J by 2 bases, with 11 bases between them. The CDR3 has 14 amino acids.

This chain links TRBV4-1 with TRBJ2-2; maybe TRBD1 (6 bases). V was shortened by 4 bases and J by 2 bases, with 14 bases between the two germline ends. The CDR3 contains 16 residues. CDR1 and CDR2 from the germline V gene are MGHRA and YSYEKL. The CDR3 loop reads CASSPDRFSNTGELFF. The CDR3 DNA follows: TGCGCCAGCAGCCCTGACAGGTTTAGTAACACCGGGGAGCTGTTTTTT.

The chain has TRBV19 and TRBJ2-5; 11 nucleotides match TRBD1. The germline gives CDR1 LNHDA, CDR2 SQIVND (reference sequence). Trimming removed 2 bases from V and 2 bases from J; junction bases left unmatched: 4. The CDR3 has 16 amino acids. The DNA of the CDR3 is TGTGCCAGTAGTATACCCCGGGACAGGGGGCAAGAGACCCAGTACTTC. Its translation is CASSIPRDRGQETQYF.

This clone was recorded once. V gene TRBV19 combines with J gene TRBJ2-1, with 12 bases fitting TRBD2. The CDR3 is made up of 16 amino acids. The ends lost 3 bases at V and 7 bases at J; junction bases unmatched: 7. CDR1 LNHDA and CDR2 SQIVND come from the germline V gene (reference sequence). This CDR3 is CASSMRASGGANEQFF. The DNA of the CDR3 is TGTGCCAGTAGTATGAGGGCTAGCGGGGGGGCGAATGAGCAGTTCTTC.

The gene calls are TRBV6-6 and TRBJ2-2; D may be TRBD2 (5 bases). Germline V gene lookup returns CDR1 MNHNY and CDR2 SVGAGI (reference sequence). CDR3 size: 14 residues. Deletions cut 0 bases from V and 3 bases from J, with 5 bases between. The CDR3 region is CASSYSRDTGELFF. The CDR3 coding sequence is TGTGCCAGCAGTTACTCGAGGGACACCGGGGAGCTGTTTTTT.